Presented here are 17 T cell receptor beta chains from one specimen sequenced in a study of blood T cell repertoires in COVID-19. Assay used: immunoSEQ multiplex PCR; TCRdb lists only in-frame clones, some missing. The top ten clones hold about 12% of a sample with more than 50,000 clones, 82% of them seen once. Sequenced material: peripheral blood. The receptor source for this set is a human donor in a cohort sampled during active COVID-19.

The genes are TRBV24-1 and TRBJ2-1, with 9 bases identical to TRBD1. Germline CDR1 is KGHDR and CDR2 is SFDVKD. This CDR3 spans 16 amino acids. V dropped 3 bases and J dropped 7; count of bases not matched to a gene: 9. The DNA of the CDR3 is TGTGCCACCAGTGATCACCCGGGACAGGGTAGGAATGAGCAGTTCTTC. The encoded protein is CATSDHPGQGRNEQFF.

The gene calls are TRBV10-1 and TRBJ2-2; TRBD2 aligns across 12 bases. Trimming removed 6 bases from V and 4 bases from J; junction bases left unmatched: 18. Germline V gives CDR1 WNHNN, CDR2 SYGVQD (reference sequence). This CDR3 spans 20 amino acids. This chain's CDR3 is CASSKKGLAGITVGTGELFF. CDR3 DNA: TGCGCCAGCAGCAAAAAAGGACTAGCGGGGATAACCGTGGGCACCGGGGAGCTGTTTTTT.

The V gene is TRBV24-1, the J gene TRBJ1-2; possibly TRBD1 for D (5 bases). Per the germline V gene, CDR1 is KGHDR and CDR2 is SFDVKD. The V end was cut by 3 bases, the J end by 8 bases, with 15 bases between. The CDR3 totals 14 residues. The CDR3 region is CATSDPPGGEGYTF. CDR3 DNA sequence: TGTGCCACCAGTGATCCCCCGGGAGGGGAAGGCTACACCTTC.

The genes are TRBV7-9 and TRBJ2-3; no reliable D call. V shed 5 bases and J shed 8 bases, with 14 bases lying between them. This CDR3 comprises 13 residues. Germline lookup yields CDR1 SEHNR and CDR2 FQNEAQ (reference sequence). CDR3 protein: CASSPKERSTQYF. The CDR3 DNA sequence: TGTGCCAGCAGCCCAAAGGAGAGAAGTACGCAGTATTTT.

CDR3 sequence reads: CASSQDLTLAGKLFF. The CDR3 DNA follows: TGTGCCAGCAGCCAAGACCTGACTTTGGCTGGAAAACTGTTTTTT. The chain carries TRBV3-1 (or the pseudogene TRBV3-2) and TRBJ1-4, with no clear D. With 0 bases removed from V and 10 bases from J, the gap between germline ends came to 15 bases. This CDR3 is built from 15 residues. Looked up from germline, CDR1 is LGHDT and CDR2 is YNNKEL (reference sequence).

The chain carries TRBV7-2 and TRBJ1-2, with a possible D match to TRBD1 (6 bases). CDR1 is SGHTA, CDR2 FQGNSA, per germline. The CDR3 spans 14 residues. The V gene lost 3 bases and the J gene lost 7 bases, with 15 bases spanning the gap. CDR3 DNA sequence: TGTGCCAGCAGCTTTCCAGGGCAGGGGTTTGGCTACACCTTC. This gives the protein CASSFPGQGFGYTF.

The chain joins TRBV11-2 to TRBJ1-3, with a possible D match to TRBD1 (6 bases). This CDR3 is 17 amino acids long. Germline lookup yields CDR1 SGHAT and CDR2 FQNNGV. Trimming removed 5 bases from V and 0 bases from J, with 17 bases in between. The CDR3 DNA reads TGTGCCAGCAGCCGGAGGGGGGAGGGAGTCTCTGGAAACACCATATATTTT. Encoded protein: CASSRRGEGVSGNTIYF.

The rearrangement links TRBV5-1 to TRBJ1-3; tentatively, D is TRBD1 (5 bases). CDR3 length: 16 amino acids. CDR1 SGHRS and CDR2 YFSETQ come from the germline V gene. V dropped 4 bases and J dropped 2 bases, with 16 bases sitting between them. The CDR3 sequence: CASSITTDVAGNTIYF. The CDR3 bases are TGCGCCAGCAGCATAACGACAGATGTCGCTGGAAACACCATATATTTT. Drawing the rest from reference TRBV5-1 and TRBJ1-3, the complete variable domain is KAGVTQTPRYLIKTRGQQVTLSCSPISGHRSVSWYQQTPGQGLQFLFEYFSETQRNKGNFPGRFSGRQFSNSRSEMNVSTLELGDSALYLCASSITTDVAGNTIYFGEGSWLTVV.

V gene TRBV18 combines with J gene TRBJ1-1, with TRBD1 as a possible D gene (5 bases). Germline lookup yields CDR1 KGHSH and CDR2 LQKENI. This CDR3 has 15 residues. V was cut by 3 bases and J by 3 bases, with 14 bases left in between. CDR3 loop: CASSPRVTGDTEAFF. The DNA for the CDR3 is TGTGCCAGCTCACCCAGGGTTACAGGCGACACTGAAGCTTTCTTT. The whole variable domain, filled in from reference TRBV18 and TRBJ1-1, reads NAGVMQNPRHLVRRRGQEARLRCSPMKGHSHVYWYRQLPEEGLKFMVYLQKENIIDESGMPKERFSAEFPKEGPSILRIQQVVRGDSAAYFCASSPRVTGDTEAFFGQGTRLTVV.

This sequence joins TRBV7-7 and TRBJ2-3, with 10 bases fitting TRBD1. The V gene's germline CDR1 is SSHAT and CDR2 FNYEAQ (reference sequence). After removal of 5 bases from V and 2 bases from J, the junction contained 4 bases not matched to a gene. This CDR3 region has 15 residues. The DNA for the CDR3 is TGTGCCAGCAGCGATGGGACAGGGGCCACAGATACGCAGTATTTT. Translating gives CASSDGTGATDTQYF.

The J gene is TRBJ1-2, the V gene TRBV6-5, with D maybe TRBD1 (5 bases). The germline gives CDR1 MNHEY, CDR2 SVGAGI. The CDR3 is 16 residues long. V lost 0 bases to trimming and J lost 0 bases, with 11 bases between them. CDR3 DNA sequence: TGTGCCAGCAGTTACTCGTTCTTAGGGGCTAACTATGGCTACACCTTC. Its translation: CASSYSFLGANYGYTF.

V is TRBV7-9 and J is TRBJ1-6; D remains ambiguous. The CDR3 is 16 amino acids. Germline-derived CDR1 and CDR2 are SEHNR and FQNEAQ (reference sequence). V shed 3 bases and J shed 7 bases, with 16 bases lying between them. CDR3 nucleotides: TGTGCCAGCAGCTTGGGCGCGGGTTGGCAGAATTCACCCCTCCACTTT. This gives the protein CASSLGAGWQNSPLHF.

The V gene is TRBV9, the J gene TRBJ2-7, with D perhaps matching TRBD2 (5 bases). CDR3 length: 15 amino acids. Germline CDR1 and CDR2: SGDLS and YYNGEE. V was pared by 6 bases and J by 3 bases, with 19 bases between. The CDR3 loop reads CASIAPGPGSYEQYF. In DNA form, the CDR3 reads TGTGCCAGCATCGCCCCGGGCCCTGGGAGCTACGAGCAGTACTTC. The full variable domain, its missing parts supplied by reference TRBV9 and TRBJ2-7, is DSGVTQTPKHLITATGQRVTLRCSPRSGDLSVYWYQQSLDQGLQFLIQYYNGEERAKGNILERFSAQQFPDLHSELNLSSLELGDSALYFCASIAPGPGSYEQYFGPGTRLTVT.

This chain uses TRBV2 with TRBJ2-6; D possibly corresponds to TRBD1 (6 bases). The V end was cut by 5 bases, the J end by 1 base, with 9 bases between. This CDR3 has 15 residues. Germline V CDR1 and CDR2: SNHLY, FYNNEI. DNA of the CDR3: TGTGCCAGCAGTCTTCAGGGGTCTGGGGCCAACGTCCTGACTTTC. Protein sequence: CASSLQGSGANVLTF.

The chain uses TRBV24-1 and TRBJ1-2, with D maybe TRBD1 (6 bases). The CDR3 contains 14 residues. Germline V gene data show CDR1 as KGHDR and CDR2 as SFDVKD. V dropped 3 bases and J dropped 9 bases, with 16 bases sitting between them. This CDR3 is CATSDGGSGQRYTF. CDR3 nucleotide sequence: TGTGCCACCAGTGATGGGGGCTCCGGGCAGCGCTACACCTTC.

The chain joins TRBV2 to TRBJ2-7, with D perhaps matching TRBD1 (6 bases). The CDR3 extends over 14 amino acids. With 7 bases removed from V and 2 bases from J, the gap between germline ends came to 15 bases. The germline CDR1 and CDR2 sequences are SNHLY and FYNNEI. CDR3 loop: CASITRGRTYEQYF. The CDR3 DNA is TGTGCCAGCATTACCAGGGGTCGCACCTACGAGCAGTACTTC. The complete variable domain, with remaining parts taken from reference TRBV2 and TRBJ2-7, reads EPEVTQTPSHQVTQMGQEVILRCVPISNHLYFYWYRQILGQKVEFLVSFYNNEISEKSEIFDDQFSVERPDGSNFTLKIRSTKLEDSAMYFCASITRGRTYEQYFGPGTRLTVT.

The chain is built from TRBV5-1 and TRBJ2-7; D unresolved. Trimming removed 0 bases at V and 3 bases at J, with 16 bases between. The CDR3 length is 16 residues. Germline CDR1 is SGHRS and CDR2 is YFSETQ. CDR3 residues: CASSLASAAVIYEQYF. The CDR3 region has the DNA TGCGCCAGCAGCTTGGCCTCGGCGGCAGTCATCTACGAGCAGTACTTC. Supplemented by reference TRBV5-1 and TRBJ2-7, the full variable domain reads KAGVTQTPRYLIKTRGQQVTLSCSPISGHRSVSWYQQTPGQGLQFLFEYFSETQRNKGNFPGRFSGRQFSNSRSEMNVSTLELGDSALYLCASSLASAAVIYEQYFGPGTRLTVT.